This T cell receptor (beta chain) was found in a study of T cell responses to AZD1222 COVID-19 vaccine. V shed 0 bases and J shed 5 bases, with 16 bases lying between them. This CDR3 spans 16 amino acids. Per the germline V gene, CDR1 is LGHDT and CDR2 is YNNKEL (reference sequence). The repertoire was sequenced with immunoSEQ multiplex PCR; TCRdb's copy has only in-frame clones and lacks some. The sample lists fewer than 65,000 clones; about 89% were seen once. Sequences were derived from peripheral blood, sampled 28 days after the second AZD1222 dose. The J gene is TRBJ2-5, the V gene TRBV3-1 (or the pseudogene TRBV3-2); D is unclear. The source is an adult who received the AZD1222 COVID-19 vaccine. The chain's CDR3 is CASSQDERTVIETQYF. The CDR3 region has the DNA TGTGCCAGCAGCCAAGATGAGCGCACCGTGATCGAGACCCAGTACTTC.